Each of the 14 T cell receptor beta chains below was sequenced from the same sample in a study of cytomegalovirus exposure and HLA in healthy donors. Researchers ran the PCR with 60 Vbeta and 13 Jbeta primers. Libraries were prepared by immunoSEQ multiplex PCR; TCRdb keeps only in-frame clonotypes and omits some of them. Counted here are around 110,000 clones, 82% occurring once; the ten biggest clones make up 2% to 3%. The material sequenced was PBMCs. The source is a man aged 30 to 39 in good health and CMV-seropositive.

This chain joins TRBV29-1 and TRBJ2-2; 9 bases agree with TRBD1. The CDR3 is 15 residues long. The V gene's germline CDR1 is SQVTM and CDR2 ANQGSEA. Trimming at V came to 5 bases and at J to 1 base, leaving 5 bases not matched to a gene. The CDR3, as DNA: TGCAGCGTTCGGACAGGGGCCTTGAACACCGGGGAGCTGTTTTTT. It codes for CSVRTGALNTGELFF.

This chain joins TRBV5-1 and TRBJ1-1; the D gene is possibly TRBD1 (5 bases). The CDR3 consists of 16 residues. CDR1 and CDR2 from the germline V gene are SGHRS and YFSETQ. Trimming left V 2 bases short and J 2 bases short, with 16 bases between. The CDR3: CASSLFVRAPNTEAFF. In DNA form, the CDR3 reads TGCGCCAGCAGCTTATTCGTCAGGGCTCCTAACACTGAAGCTTTCTTT.

The gene calls are TRBV5-1 and TRBJ1-1, with 8 bases aligning to TRBD1. The CDR3 runs 15 residues. CDR1 SGHRS and CDR2 YFSETQ come from the germline V gene. V was clipped by 4 bases and J by 1 base; unmatched bases: 6. The CDR3 spells CASSVGQGANTEAFF. The CDR3 nucleotides are TGCGCCAGCAGCGTAGGACAGGGCGCGAACACTGAAGCTTTCTTT.

The chain has TRBV7-8 and TRBJ1-2; 7 nucleotides match TRBD1. CDR1 and CDR2 from the germline V gene are SGHVS and FQNEAQ. The CDR3 runs 14 residues. V lost 2 bases and J lost 5; bases outside the gene matches: 5. CDR3 protein: CASSLTQGEYGYTF. As DNA, the CDR3 is TGTGCCAGCAGCTTAACGCAGGGGGAGTATGGCTACACCTTC.

This clone was seen only once. V usage is TRBV30 and J usage is TRBJ1-4; unclear D gene. The V end was cut by 4 bases, the J end by 3 bases, with 12 bases between. The CDR3 has 14 residues. Germline CDR1 GTSNPN, CDR2 SVGIG (reference sequence). The CDR3 bases are TGTGCCTGGACCCACGGAGGGTCTAATGAAAAACTGTTTTTT. It codes for CAWTHGGSNEKLFF. The full variable domain, completed using reference TRBV30 and TRBJ1-4, is SQTIHQWPATLVQPVGSPLSLECTVEGTSNPNLYWYRQAAGRGLQLLFYSVGIGQISSEVPQNLSASRPQDRQFILSSKKLLLSDSGFYLCAWTHGGSNEKLFFGSGTQLSVL.

This chain uses TRBV5-1 with TRBJ2-6; a weak D match, TRBD1 (5 bases). The CDR3 is 17 residues long. Germline CDR1 SGHRS, CDR2 YFSETQ. Trimming removed 7 bases from V and 2 bases from J, with 19 bases in between. The CDR3 DNA reads as TGCGCCAGCGGGAATACAGGCGGTCTTACTGGGGCCAACGTCCTGACTTTC. Translated: CASGNTGGLTGANVLTF.

This sequence joins TRBV6-1 and TRBJ1-3; D remains unclear. The CDR3 sequence is 14 residues long. V was cut by 5 bases and J by 10 bases, with 18 bases left in between. Per the germline V gene, CDR1 is MNHNS and CDR2 is SASEGT. CDR3 region: CASSLGGQGWTIYF. The DNA of the CDR3 is TGTGCCAGCAGTCTGGGAGGGCAAGGTTGGACCATATATTTT.

The rearrangement joins TRBV6-5 to TRBJ1-5; TRBD1 aligns across 8 bases. J gave up 6 bases and V 5 bases, and 9 bases lay outside the gene matches. The CDR3 has 15 amino acids. Per germline, CDR1 MNHEY and CDR2 SVGAGI. The CDR3 region has the DNA TGTGCCAGCAGTACCGACAGGGGAGGTGGTCAGCCCCAGCATTTT. Protein sequence: CASSTDRGGGQPQHF.

The chain links TRBV11-1 to TRBJ2-1, with 9 bases fitting TRBD1. Losses at the gene ends were 6 bases for V and 2 bases for J; bases not matched to a gene: 8. The CDR3 loop spans 16 amino acids. Germline-derived CDR1 and CDR2 are SGHAT and FQDESV (reference sequence). The CDR3 nucleotides read TGTGCCAGCAGTCCCAGGGGACAGGGCACCTACAATGAGCAGTTCTTC. Its translation: CASSPRGQGTYNEQFF.

This clone has only a few counts. The chain uses TRBV27 and TRBJ1-2, with 7 bases lining up with TRBD1. This CDR3 is built from 14 residues. Germline V CDR1 and CDR2: MNHEY, SMNVEV (reference sequence). Trimming removed 6 bases from V and 3 bases from J; junction bases left unmatched: 7. The CDR3 DNA sequence: TGTGCCAGCAGGAGACAGGGATGGGACTATGGCTACACCTTC. This codes for CASRRQGWDYGYTF.

A few counts support this clone. This chain joins TRBV13 and TRBJ2-5; TRBD2 matches at 14 bases. The CDR3 runs to 15 residues. The V and J ends lost 5 bases and 4 bases, in that order; junction bases with no gene match: 3. Germline V gene data show CDR1 as PRHDT and CDR2 as FYEKMQ (reference sequence). The CDR3 sequence is CASSQTSGGAETQYF. CDR3 coding DNA: TGTGCCAGCAGCCAGACTAGCGGGGGGGCAGAGACCCAGTACTTC.

This clone was counted between two and nine times. Other DNA sequences within the sample encode an identical CDR3. This chain links TRBV6-5 with TRBJ1-1; no definite D call. The CDR3 has 13 residues. V lost 2 bases and J lost 0, with 4 bases in between. Looked up from germline, CDR1 is MNHEY and CDR2 is SVGAGI. CDR3 sequence: CASSYSLNTEAFF. The CDR3 DNA sequence: TGTGCCAGCAGTTACAGCCTGAACACTGAAGCTTTCTTT.

This chain joins TRBV19 and TRBJ1-1; the D is unclear. Germline V gives CDR1 LNHDA, CDR2 SQIVND (reference sequence). The CDR3 spans 13 residues. The V gene lost 8 bases and the J gene lost 4 bases, with 14 bases spanning the gap. The CDR3 reads CASARRGLTEAFF. The CDR3 DNA follows: TGTGCCAGTGCTCGGCGAGGACTCACTGAAGCTTTCTTT.

The chain is built from TRBV5-4 and TRBJ2-5; D might be TRBD2 (6 bases). V was trimmed by 4 bases and J by 2 bases, leaving 12 bases between them. Per germline, CDR1 SGHNT and CDR2 YYREEE (reference sequence). The CDR3 has 14 residues. CDR3 coding DNA: TGTGCCAGCAGCCCGCGGGGATTTCAAGAGACCCAGTACTTC. This sequence encodes CASSPRGFQETQYF.